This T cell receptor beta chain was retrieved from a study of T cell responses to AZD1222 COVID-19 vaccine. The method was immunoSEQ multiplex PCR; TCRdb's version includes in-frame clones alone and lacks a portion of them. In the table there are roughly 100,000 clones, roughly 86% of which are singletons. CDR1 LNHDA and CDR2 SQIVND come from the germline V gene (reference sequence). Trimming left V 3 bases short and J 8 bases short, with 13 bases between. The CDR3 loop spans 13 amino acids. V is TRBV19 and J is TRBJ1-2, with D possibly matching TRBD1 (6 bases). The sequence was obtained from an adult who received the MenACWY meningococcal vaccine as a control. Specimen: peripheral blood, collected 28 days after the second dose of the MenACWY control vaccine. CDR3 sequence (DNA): TGTGCCAGTAGTATTCGCGCAGGGGACGGCTACACCTTC. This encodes CASSIRAGDGYTF. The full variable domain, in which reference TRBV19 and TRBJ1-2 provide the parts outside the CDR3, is DGGITQSPKYLFRKEGQNVTLSCEQNLNHDAMYWYRQDPGQGLRLIYYSQIVNDFQKGDIAEGYSVSREKKESFPLTVTSAQKNPTAFYLCASSIRAGDGYTFGSGTRLTVV.